The clone carrying this T cell receptor (beta chain) was seen repeatedly, ten times or more. Antigen specificity is unknown. V gave up 6 bases and J gave up 11 bases; unmatched junction bases: 19. CDR1 and CDR2 (germline): MNHEY, SVGAGI. The CDR3 consists of 16 residues. Using its own MiXCR run on the PCR reads, TCRdb lists one record per CDR3 protein. The profile shows some 580,000 distinct CDR3 sequences, about 25% of them singletons. This sample stems from a study of molecular identifiers for immune sequencing clone quantification. The overall study: In replicates, RNA from about 21,000 or 97,000 naive CD8 cells was split five ways, four sequenced.

Overall study results and limits: More than 850,000 naive cells reportedly did not prevent detection of spiked Jurkat TCR RNA from one cell. Identical barcode-sharing TCR molecules could lead to underestimated sizes for highly expanded clones.

Each library that profiled naive CD8 cells came from approximately 20,000 to 1,000,000 sorted cells with 10%, 30% or 50% RNA. This sequence joins TRBV6-5 and TRBJ1-1; the match to TRBD1 covers 9 bases. Sequenced: naive CD8+ T cells from blood, with Jurkat cell RNA spiked in. Documented subset: FACS-sorted CD8+CD4-CCR7+CD45RA+ naive T cells. The sequence derives from a human donor in good health. Some libraries in this study had Jurkat cell RNA spiked in. CDR3 in amino acids: CASRQRSDRGLRDAFF. CDR3 in DNA: TGTGCCAGCAGGCAACGATCCGACAGGGGGTTGCGCGACGCTTTCTTT.